Listed below are T cell receptor beta chains from one sample, sequenced in a study of control samples from healthy donors and cancer patients. Sequenced by immunoSEQ multiplex PCR; TCRdb stores in-frame clones only, minus some. The sample holds about 160,000 clones, less than 95% seen once. The sample comprised PBMCs. These receptors were taken from a man aged 55 to 70 with colorectal cancer. Each CDR3 is given with its conserved first and last residue. The order of the fields is V gene, clone size, D gene, J gene, CDR3 length, CDR3 protein, CDR3 DNA. D genes are given only for firm matches. Clone size is not always given. Where it is, it says once, few, many or a class for expanded clones.

V: TRBV4-1; size: .; D: TRBD1; J: TRBJ2-1; length: 16; CDR3: CASSQDPGTGYNEQFF; DNA: TGCGCCAGCAGCCAAGATCCCGGGACAGGGTACAATGAGCAGTTCTTC
V: TRBV19; size: .; D: .; J: TRBJ1-1; length: 15; CDR3: CASNPSRGGNTEAFF; DNA: TGTGCCAGTAACCCTAGCAGGGGCGGGAACACTGAAGCTTTCTTT
V: TRBV10-3; size: .; D: .; J: TRBJ1-2; length: 14; CDR3: CAISGEAALDGYTF; DNA: TGTGCCATCAGTGGGGAAGCAGCTCTCGATGGCTACACCTTC
V: TRBV4-1; size: .; D: .; J: TRBJ1-6; length: 17; CDR3: CASSQGDSLRNNSPLHF; DNA: TGCGCCAGCAGCCAAGGTGATTCCCTGAGAAATAATTCACCCCTCCACTTT
V: TRBV6-5; size: .; D: TRBD1; J: TRBJ2-2; length: 15; CDR3: CASSQTGGWAGELFF; DNA: TGTGCCAGCAGTCAGACAGGGGGTTGGGCCGGGGAGCTGTTTTTT
V: TRBV19; size: .; D: .; J: TRBJ1-1; length: 14; CDR3: CASSIKGLNTEAFF; DNA: TGTGCCAGTAGTATCAAGGGGCTGAACACTGAAGCTTTCTTT
V: TRBV18; size: .; D: TRBD1; J: TRBJ1-6; length: 16; CDR3: CASSPQQGVDNSPLHF; DNA: TGTGCCAGCTCACCCCAACAGGGGGTCGATAATTCACCCCTCCACTTT
V: TRBV19; size: .; D: .; J: TRBJ1-2; length: 14; CDR3: CASSIEEGRGGYTF; DNA: TGTGCCAGTAGTATAGAAGAGGGGCGGGGTGGCTACACCTTC
V: TRBV6-5; size: .; D: .; J: TRBJ1-6; length: 16; CDR3: CASSYSPGAPNSPLHF; DNA: TGTGCCAGCAGTTACTCGCCAGGGGCCCCTAATTCACCCCTCCACTTT
V: TRBV3-1/TRBV3-2; size: .; D: .; J: TRBJ1-6; length: 14; CDR3: CASSQGEYNSPLHF; DNA: TGTGCCAGCAGCCAAGGAGAGTACAATTCACCCCTCCACTTT
V: TRBV24-1; size: .; D: TRBD1; J: TRBJ2-2; length: 15; CDR3: CATKPGQGANGELFF; DNA: TGTGCCACCAAACCGGGACAGGGGGCGAACGGGGAGCTGTTTTTT
V: TRBV5-4; size: .; D: .; J: TRBJ2-2; length: 15; CDR3: CASSPGLPNTGELFF; DNA: TGTGCCAGCAGCCCGGGACTTCCGAACACCGGGGAGCTGTTTTTT
V: TRBV4-3; size: .; D: .; J: TRBJ1-1; length: 13; CDR3: CASRQKMNTEAFF; DNA: TGCGCCAGCAGGCAGAAAATGAACACTGAAGCTTTCTTT
V: TRBV6-5; size: .; D: .; J: TRBJ2-3; length: 14; CDR3: CASSGGSLTDTQYF; DNA: TGTGCCAGCTCCGGTGGGAGTTTGACAGATACGCAGTATTTT
V: TRBV30; size: .; D: .; J: TRBJ1-2; length: 14; CDR3: CAGAEYGGYYGYTF; DNA: TGTGCCGGCGCGGAATATGGGGGGTACTATGGCTACACCTTC
V: TRBV6-4; size: .; D: TRBD2; J: TRBJ2-1; length: 15; CDR3: CASSERAGVYNEQLF; DNA: TGTGCCAGCAGTGAACGAGCGGGGGTTTACAATGAGCAGCTCTTC
V: TRBV23-1; size: .; D: TRBD1; J: TRBJ1-6; length: 17; CDR3: CASSLLHRDRGPSPLHF; DNA: TGCGCCAGCAGTCTTTTACACCGGGACAGGGGCCCTTCACCCCTCCACTTT
V: TRBV7-6; size: once; D: TRBD2; J: TRBJ2-3; length: 17; CDR3: CASSLESGGARGDTQYF; DNA: TGTGCCAGCAGCTTAGAGAGCGGGGGTGCTCGGGGAGATACGCAGTATTTT
V: TRBV15; size: once; D: .; J: TRBJ2-7; length: 12; CDR3: CATSEGVVEQYF; DNA: TGTGCCACCAGCGAGGGAGTGGTCGAGCAGTACTTC
V: TRBV15; size: .; D: .; J: TRBJ1-5; length: 14; CDR3: CATSGWIVNQPQHF; DNA: TGTGCCACCAGCGGGTGGATCGTCAATCAGCCCCAGCATTTT
V: TRBV6-5; size: .; D: .; J: TRBJ2-7; length: 14; CDR3: CASSYRGGPYEQYF; DNA: TGTGCCAGCAGTTACCGAGGGGGGCCCTACGAGCAGTACTTC
V: TRBV28; size: .; D: .; J: TRBJ1-5; length: 14; CDR3: CASKAGYSNQPQHF; DNA: TGTGCCAGCAAAGCAGGGTACAGCAATCAGCCCCAGCATTTT
V: TRBV11-2; size: .; D: TRBD1; J: TRBJ2-5; length: 14; CDR3: CASAGTGGSPTQYF; DNA: TGTGCCAGTGCCGGGACAGGGGGTAGCCCGACCCAGTACTTC
V: TRBV6-5; size: .; D: .; J: TRBJ2-2; length: 13; CDR3: CASTTGATGELFF; DNA: TGTGCCAGCACGACGGGGGCGACCGGGGAGCTGTTTTTT